This TCR beta chain was captured by sequencing in a study of blood T cell repertoires in COVID-19. The V gene's germline CDR1 is MNHEY and CDR2 SVGAGI. The CDR3 runs 12 residues. The J segment lost 12 bases and the V segment lost 5 bases, leaving 6 bases of the junction unmatched. Measured with immunoSEQ multiplex PCR; TCRdb has only the in-frame clones, and not every one. This sample has roughly 250,000 clones, with around nine tenths found just once. The rearrangement uses TRBV6-5 and TRBJ2-1, with 8 bases matching TRBD1. This TCR derives from a young woman who had recovered from COVID-19. Sequenced sample: PBMCs or T cells enriched from blood (not recorded which). The CDR3 DNA sequence: TGTGCCAGCAGTCGGACAGGGAATTGGCAGTTCTTC. Protein product: CASSRTGNWQFF.